The 28 T cell receptor beta chains listed next were all sequenced from one sample in a study of blood T cell repertoires in COVID-19 (dated by TCRdb to 2020 to 2022). Libraries were constructed by the immunoSEQ multiplex PCR assay. As stored in TCRdb, this immuneACCESS dataset retains in-frame rearrangements with V and J assigned. A fraction of the clones does not appear; measured against another copy, unresolved V genes explain less than half of the discrepancy, and the remainder lacks a known reason. The sample data list 380,000 or so clones, and approximately 87% of these were observed just once. The ten largest make up 1.3% of the sample. Sequencing was performed on PBMCs or T cells enriched from blood (not recorded which). The source is a man between 25 and 39 years old who had recovered from COVID-19.

The chain is built from TRBV6-1 and TRBJ1-2, with a possible D match to TRBD1 (5 bases). CDR1 and CDR2 (germline): MNHNS, SASEGT. The V end was cut by 0 bases, the J end by 6 bases, with 11 bases between. This CDR3 contains 14 residues. The CDR3 protein is CASSEAAGFNGYTF. The CDR3 DNA reads TGTGCCAGCAGTGAAGCCGCAGGGTTTAATGGCTACACCTTC.

The V gene is TRBV5-1, the J gene TRBJ2-3, with a tentative D call TRBD2 (6 bases). From germline, CDR1 is SGHRS and CDR2 YFSETQ. There are 18 residues in the CDR3. V lost 2 bases and J lost 2, with 21 bases in between. CDR3 coding DNA: TGCGCCAGCAGCTTTGAGTTGGGGGGACTTCCGATCACAGATACGCAGTATTTT. Protein: CASSFELGGLPITDTQYF.

The chain employs TRBV27 and TRBJ1-5, with D possibly matching TRBD1 (6 bases). This CDR3 contains 16 residues. V lost 4 bases and J 5 bases, leaving 18 bases between the germline ends. The germline gives CDR1 MNHEY, CDR2 SMNVEV (reference sequence). This chain's CDR3 is CASSSTSRGLDQPQHF. CDR3 DNA: TGTGCCAGCAGTTCAACCTCGAGGGGGTTGGATCAGCCCCAGCATTTT.

The chain joins TRBV2 to TRBJ1-2; D might be TRBD1 (6 bases). Germline CDR1 SNHLY, CDR2 FYNNEI. Trimming removed 5 bases at V and 8 bases at J, with 18 bases between. CDR3 length: 14 amino acids. As DNA, the CDR3 is TGTGCCAGCAGTCAAAGACAGGCGACGGGGGGCTACACCTTC. This gives the protein CASSQRQATGGYTF.

The chain carries TRBV30 and TRBJ1-2; TRBD1 agrees at 7 bases. V gave up 3 bases and J gave up 4 bases; unmatched junction bases: 8. The CDR3 consists of 14 residues. Per the germline V gene, CDR1 is GTSNPN and CDR2 is SVGIG (reference sequence). In DNA, the CDR3 is TGTGCCTGGAGAGACACACAGGGGAGCTATGGCTACACCTTC. It encodes CAWRDTQGSYGYTF.

The chain has TRBV4-3 and TRBJ2-1; 7 positions match TRBD1. The CDR3 covers 16 residues. V gave up 0 bases and J gave up 0 bases; unmatched junction bases: 2. Germline V lookup: CDR1 LGHNA, CDR2 YSLEER. CDR3 DNA: TGCGCCAGCAGCCAAGATTGGGACAGCTCCTACAATGAGCAGTTCTTC. Protein: CASSQDWDSSYNEQFF.

J is TRBJ1-4 and V is TRBV7-8, with D possibly TRBD1 on 5 matching bases. Germline V gene sequence: CDR1 SGHVS, CDR2 FQNEAQ. The ends were cut back, 6 bases at V and 5 bases at J, with 16 bases in the middle. This CDR3 is 15 amino acids long. CDR3 bases: TGTGCCAGCAGTTCGCAGGGAATATTAAATGAAAAACTGTTTTTT. Amino acids: CASSSQGILNEKLFF. Combining the CDR3 with reference TRBV7-8 and TRBJ1-4 gives the whole variable domain GAGVSQSPRYKVAKRGQDVALRCDPISGHVSLFWYQQALGQGPEFLTYFQNEAQLDKSGLPSDRFFAERPEGSVSTLKIQRTQQEDSAVYLCASSSQGILNEKLFFGSGTQLSVL.

The rearrangement links TRBV29-1 to TRBJ2-7, with D possibly TRBD1 on 6 matching bases. Trimming pared 6 bases from V and 2 bases from J, leaving 17 bases between. There are 14 residues in the CDR3. Germline V gives CDR1 SQVTM, CDR2 ANQGSEA. The CDR3 loop is CSVTIWGPTYEQYF. CDR3 coding DNA: TGCAGCGTGACCATCTGGGGGCCAACCTACGAGCAGTACTTC.

The chain's CDR3 is CAISAGTGDYGYTF. The CDR3 DNA sequence: TGTGCCATCAGTGCCGGGACAGGGGACTATGGCTACACCTTC. The chain carries TRBV10-3 and TRBJ1-2, with TRBD1 identical over 10 bases. The ends lost 4 bases at V and 3 bases at J; junction bases unmatched: 2. The CDR3 runs 14 residues. The V gene's germline CDR1 is ENHRY and CDR2 SYGVKD.

The gene calls are TRBV27 and TRBJ2-7, with a possible D match to TRBD2 (5 bases). V gave up 4 bases and J gave up 0 bases, with 13 bases separating them. The germline gives CDR1 MNHEY, CDR2 SMNVEV (reference sequence). The CDR3 consists of 15 residues. CDR3 sequence (DNA): TGTGCCAGCAGTTACGGAGGTGGGCCCTCCTACGAGCAGTACTTC. It yields the protein CASSYGGGPSYEQYF.

V gene TRBV3-1 (or the pseudogene TRBV3-2) combines with J gene TRBJ2-7; 9 nucleotides align to TRBD2. Germline CDR1 reads LGHDT; CDR2 reads YNNKEL (reference sequence). The CDR3 loop spans 14 amino acids. With V trimmed by 4 bases and J by 5 bases, 6 bases remained unmatched. CDR3 bases: TGTGCCAGCAGCCTACGGACTAGCGCTCACGAGCAGTACTTC. The encoded protein is CASSLRTSAHEQYF.

The chain is built from TRBV19 and TRBJ2-6; 7 bases agree with TRBD1. There are 18 residues in the CDR3. V was pared by 7 bases and J by 4 bases, with 16 bases of the junction left unmatched. CDR1 and CDR2 (germline): LNHDA, SQIVND (reference sequence). The DNA for the CDR3 is TGTGCCAGTACACGCCGGACAGGACAGATGGGAGGGGCCAACGTCCTGACTTTC. Translation: CASTRRTGQMGGANVLTF.

The rearrangement joins TRBV6-1 to TRBJ1-5; TRBD1 matches at 7 bases. CDR1 and CDR2 (germline): MNHNS, SASEGT. CDR3 length: 15 amino acids. V lost 2 bases to trimming and J lost 7 bases; unmatched junction nucleotides: 8. DNA for the CDR3: TGTGCCAGCAGTGAACAGGGGGTAGGAAACCAGCCCCAGCATTTT. Protein sequence: CASSEQGVGNQPQHF.

This clone was seen just once. The rearrangement uses TRBV4-2 and TRBJ2-1; 9 nucleotides agree with TRBD1. V gave up 3 bases and J gave up 2 bases; unmatched junction bases: 5. Germline assignment: CDR1 LGHNA and CDR2 YNFKEQ. The CDR3 loop spans 16 amino acids. The CDR3 DNA reads TGTGCCAGCAGCCATGGGGACAGGGTCCCCTACAATGAGCAGTTCTTC. Translating gives CASSHGDRVPYNEQFF.

The rearrangement uses TRBV5-5 and TRBJ1-5, with 11 bases that match TRBD1. The V gene end was trimmed by 4 bases and the J gene end by 4 bases; junction bases not matched to a gene: 4. Germline loops: CDR1 SGHKS, CDR2 YYEKEE (reference sequence). This CDR3 comprises 15 residues. The CDR3 sequence is CASSGGTGGNQPQHF. The CDR3 DNA follows: TGTGCCAGCAGCGGGGGGACAGGGGGAAATCAGCCCCAGCATTTT.

The chain employs TRBV4-2 and TRBJ2-4; D uncertain. The CDR3 consists of 15 residues. Germline CDR1 reads LGHNA; CDR2 reads YNFKEQ. V dropped 2 bases and J dropped 1 base, with 9 bases sitting between them. The CDR3 sequence is CASSQTQKAKNIQYF. The CDR3 DNA follows: TGTGCCAGCAGCCAAACACAAAAGGCCAAAAACATTCAGTACTTC.

The chain has TRBV11-2 and TRBJ1-2; 11 bases map to TRBD1. The germline V gene encodes CDR1 SGHAT and CDR2 FQNNGV. Unmatched junction bases numbered 3, after V lost 5 bases and J lost 4 bases. The CDR3 totals 14 residues. Here the CDR3 reads CASSPGTGGYGYTF. The CDR3 coding sequence is TGTGCCAGCAGCCCGGGGACAGGGGGCTATGGCTACACCTTC.

The chain is built from TRBV4-1 and TRBJ1-6; D not certain. V lost 1 base, J lost 5 bases, and 9 bases lay in between. CDR3 size: 15 residues. CDR1 is MGHRA and CDR2 is YSYEKL in the germline V gene. CDR3 coding DNA: TGCGCCAGCAGCCAAGGGCCTAGCGATAATTCACCCCTCCACTTT. This sequence encodes CASSQGPSDNSPLHF.

This sequence joins TRBV7-2 and TRBJ2-2, with a tentative D call TRBD1 (5 bases). The CDR3 covers 15 residues. Germline CDR1 and CDR2: SGHTA and FQGNSA. The V gene lost 2 bases and the J gene lost 4 bases, with 11 bases spanning the gap. The CDR3 nucleotides are TGTGCCAGCAGCTTAACCAGGGTCGCCACCGGGGAGCTGTTTTTT. It codes for CASSLTRVATGELFF.

This clone was counted a few times. V usage is TRBV30 and J usage is TRBJ1-5, with D perhaps TRBD1 (5 bases). V was pared by 0 bases and J by 3 bases, with 12 bases between. CDR1 is GTSNPN, CDR2 SVGIG, per germline (reference sequence). The CDR3 is 15 amino acids. The CDR3 DNA follows: TGTGCCTGGAGTGTTAAAGGGGCGGACAATCAGCCCCAGCATTTT. Protein sequence: CAWSVKGADNQPQHF.

In its sample, this clone was seen a few times. The chain recombines TRBV5-1 with TRBJ1-6; a weak D match, TRBD1 (5 bases). This CDR3 region has 15 residues. Germline CDR1 is SGHRS and CDR2 is YFSETQ. V lost 0 bases and J lost 10, with 14 bases in between. CDR3 amino acids: CASSLEGQGGSPLHF. The DNA for the CDR3 is TGCGCCAGCAGCTTGGAGGGGCAGGGCGGCTCACCCCTCCACTTT. Looking up the rest from reference TRBV5-1 and TRBJ1-6 gives the full variable domain: KAGVTQTPRYLIKTRGQQVTLSCSPISGHRSVSWYQQTPGQGLQFLFEYFSETQRNKGNFPGRFSGRQFSNSRSEMNVSTLELGDSALYLCASSLEGQGGSPLHFGNGTRLTVT.

This chain connects TRBV7-2 to TRBJ2-7; a possible D gene is TRBD1 (7 bases). The length of the CDR3 is 15 residues. Germline V gene sequence: CDR1 SGHTA, CDR2 FQGNSA. V lost 5 bases, J lost 5 bases, and 19 bases lay in between. This CDR3 is CASSPSTGRWNEQYF. The DNA of the CDR3 is TGTGCCAGCAGCCCGTCGACAGGGAGGTGGAACGAGCAGTACTTC.

The chain uses TRBV27 and TRBJ2-7; TRBD1 aligns across 9 bases. This CDR3 contains 16 residues. Germline CDR1 reads MNHEY; CDR2 reads SMNVEV (reference sequence). Trimming removed 6 bases from V and 3 bases from J; junction bases left unmatched: 12. The CDR3 sequence is CASRTDRDRVNYEQYF. The DNA for the CDR3 is TGTGCCAGCAGGACTGACCGGGACAGGGTTAACTACGAGCAGTACTTC.

Only a few counts were recorded for this clone. This rearrangement joins TRBV6-5 to TRBJ1-5, with a weak D call TRBD1 (5 bases). Trimming removed 5 bases from V and 3 bases from J, with 11 bases in between. CDR1 is MNHEY, CDR2 SVGAGI, per germline. CDR3 length: 14 amino acids. The CDR3 DNA reads as TGTGCCAGCAGTCCCGGGACTCACAATCAGCCCCAGCATTTT. Translated, it gives CASSPGTHNQPQHF.

The chain employs TRBV19 and TRBJ1-5; no firm D call. The CDR3 is made up of 14 amino acids. From germline, CDR1 is LNHDA and CDR2 SQIVND (reference sequence). Trimming took 6 bases from V and 0 from J, leaving 9 bases between them. Here the CDR3 reads CASSLTVSNQPQHF. As DNA, the CDR3 is TGTGCCAGTAGCTTAACGGTTAGCAATCAGCCCCAGCATTTT.

The CDR3 DNA reads TGTGCCAGCATCCCAGGGAACACCGGGGAGCTGTTTTTT. As protein: CASIPGNTGELFF. The chain has TRBV2 and TRBJ2-2; D gene uncertain. V gave up 7 bases and J gave up 1 base, with 7 bases separating them. This CDR3 is built from 13 residues. The germline gives CDR1 SNHLY, CDR2 FYNNEI.

V is TRBV18 and J is TRBJ1-4; no definite D call. Trimming cost V 5 bases and J 8 bases, with 21 bases left between them. Germline V gene data show CDR1 as KGHSH and CDR2 as LQKENI. CDR3 length: 16 amino acids. CDR3 sequence: CASSSQEAPGGEKLFF. The CDR3 DNA follows: TGTGCCAGCTCATCCCAGGAGGCGCCCGGTGGGGAAAAACTGTTTTTT.

The genes are TRBV4-1 and TRBJ1-4, with D possibly being TRBD1 (5 bases). Germline V CDR1 and CDR2: MGHRA, YSYEKL. V lost 0 bases, J lost 3 bases, and 11 bases lay in between. This CDR3 has 16 residues. The CDR3 is CASSQDGSGANEKLFF. DNA of the CDR3: TGCGCCAGCAGCCAAGACGGTTCGGGGGCTAATGAAAAACTGTTTTTT.